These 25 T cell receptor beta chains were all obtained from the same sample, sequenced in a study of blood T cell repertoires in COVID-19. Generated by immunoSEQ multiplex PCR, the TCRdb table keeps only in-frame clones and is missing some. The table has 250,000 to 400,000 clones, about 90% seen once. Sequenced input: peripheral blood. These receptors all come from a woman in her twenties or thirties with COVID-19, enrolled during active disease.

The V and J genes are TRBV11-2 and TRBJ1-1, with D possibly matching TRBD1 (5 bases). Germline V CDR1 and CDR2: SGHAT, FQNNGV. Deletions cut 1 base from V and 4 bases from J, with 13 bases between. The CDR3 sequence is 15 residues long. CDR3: CASSLGARVGTEAFF. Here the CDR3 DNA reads TGTGCCAGCAGCTTAGGGGCCAGGGTAGGCACTGAAGCTTTCTTT.

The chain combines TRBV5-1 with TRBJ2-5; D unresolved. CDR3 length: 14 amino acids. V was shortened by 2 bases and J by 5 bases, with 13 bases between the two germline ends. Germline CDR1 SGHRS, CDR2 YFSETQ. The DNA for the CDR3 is TGCGCCAGCAGCTTTTTTGGCAACGGGGAGACCCAGTACTTC. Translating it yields CASSFFGNGETQYF. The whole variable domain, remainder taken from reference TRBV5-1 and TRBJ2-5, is KAGVTQTPRYLIKTRGQQVTLSCSPISGHRSVSWYQQTPGQGLQFLFEYFSETQRNKGNFPGRFSGRQFSNSRSEMNVSTLELGDSALYLCASSFFGNGETQYFGPGTRLLVL.

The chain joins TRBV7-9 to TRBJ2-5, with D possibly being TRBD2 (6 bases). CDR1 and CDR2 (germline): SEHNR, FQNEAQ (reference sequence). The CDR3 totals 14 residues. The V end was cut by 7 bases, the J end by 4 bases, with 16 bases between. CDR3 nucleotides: TGTGCCAGCACCGATTCGGGGGTCGGAGAGACCCAGTACTTC. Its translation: CASTDSGVGETQYF.

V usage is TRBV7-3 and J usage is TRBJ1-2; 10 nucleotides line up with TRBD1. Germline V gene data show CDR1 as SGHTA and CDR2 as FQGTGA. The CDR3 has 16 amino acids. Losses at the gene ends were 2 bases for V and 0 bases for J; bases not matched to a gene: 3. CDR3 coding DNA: TGTGCCAGCAGCTTAGGACAGGGGGATCCTAACTATGGCTACACCTTC. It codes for CASSLGQGDPNYGYTF.

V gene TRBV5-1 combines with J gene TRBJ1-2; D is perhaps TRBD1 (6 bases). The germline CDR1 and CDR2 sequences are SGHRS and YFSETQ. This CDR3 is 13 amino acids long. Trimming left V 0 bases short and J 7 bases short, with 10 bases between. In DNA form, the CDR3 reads TGCGCCAGCAGCTTGGTTGGGGGCTCTGGCTACACCTTC. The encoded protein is CASSLVGGSGYTF.

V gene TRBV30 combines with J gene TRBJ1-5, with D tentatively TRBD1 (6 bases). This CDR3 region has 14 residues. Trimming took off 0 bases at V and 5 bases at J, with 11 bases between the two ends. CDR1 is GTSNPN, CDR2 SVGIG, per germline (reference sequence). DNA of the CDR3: TGTGCCTGGAGTGTTGGGGGCGCGGATCAGCCCCAGCATTTT. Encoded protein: CAWSVGGADQPQHF.

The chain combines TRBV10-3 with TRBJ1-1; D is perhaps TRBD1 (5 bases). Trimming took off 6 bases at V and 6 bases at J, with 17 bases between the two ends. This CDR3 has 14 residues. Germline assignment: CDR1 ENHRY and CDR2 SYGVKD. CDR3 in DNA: TGTGCCATCAGGGAGGTTGGGGGGGACCCTGAAGCTTTCTTT. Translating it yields CAIREVGGDPEAFF.

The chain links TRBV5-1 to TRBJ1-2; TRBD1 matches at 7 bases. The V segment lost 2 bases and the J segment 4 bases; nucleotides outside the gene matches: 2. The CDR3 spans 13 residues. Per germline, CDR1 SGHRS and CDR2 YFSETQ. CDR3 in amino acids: CASSLDRVYGYTF. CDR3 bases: TGCGCCAGCAGCTTAGACAGGGTCTATGGCTACACCTTC.

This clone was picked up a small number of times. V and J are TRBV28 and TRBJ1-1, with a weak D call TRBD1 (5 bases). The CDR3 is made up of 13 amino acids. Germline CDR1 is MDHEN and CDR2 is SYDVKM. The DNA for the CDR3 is TGTGCGGGGCGGGGGTCGGCGAACACTGAAGCTTTCTTT. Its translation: CAGRGSANTEAFF.

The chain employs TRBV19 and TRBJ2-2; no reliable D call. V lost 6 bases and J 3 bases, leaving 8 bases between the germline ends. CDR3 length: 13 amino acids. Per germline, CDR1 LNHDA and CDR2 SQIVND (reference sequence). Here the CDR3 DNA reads TGTGCCAGTAGCATCACTTACACCGGGGAGCTGTTTTTT. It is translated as CASSITYTGELFF.

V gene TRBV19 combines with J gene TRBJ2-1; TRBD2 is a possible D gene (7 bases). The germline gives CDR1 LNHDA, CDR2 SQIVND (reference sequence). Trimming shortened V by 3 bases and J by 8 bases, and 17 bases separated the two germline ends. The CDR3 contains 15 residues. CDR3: CASSIGGTLGDEQFF. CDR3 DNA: TGTGCCAGTAGTATCGGGGGGACACTAGGAGATGAGCAGTTCTTC.

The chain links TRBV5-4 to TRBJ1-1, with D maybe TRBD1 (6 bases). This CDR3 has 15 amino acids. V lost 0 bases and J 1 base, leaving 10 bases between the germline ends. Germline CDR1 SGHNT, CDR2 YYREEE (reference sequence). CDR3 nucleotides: TGTGCCAGCAGCTTGGCCCAGACAGGGAACACTGAAGCTTTCTTT. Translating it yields CASSLAQTGNTEAFF. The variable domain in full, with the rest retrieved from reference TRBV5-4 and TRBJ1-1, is ETGVTQSPTHLIKTRGQQVTLRCSSQSGHNTVSWYQQALGQGPQFIFQYYREEENGRGNFPPRFSGLQFPNYSSELNVNALELDDSALYLCASSLAQTGNTEAFFGQGTRLTVV.

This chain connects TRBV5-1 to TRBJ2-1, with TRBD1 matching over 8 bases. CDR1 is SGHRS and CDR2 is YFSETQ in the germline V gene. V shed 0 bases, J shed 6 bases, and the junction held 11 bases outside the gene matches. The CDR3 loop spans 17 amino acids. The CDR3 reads CASSLGPDRVRGNEQFF. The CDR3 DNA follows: TGCGCCAGCAGCTTGGGGCCGGACAGGGTAAGGGGCAATGAGCAGTTCTTC.

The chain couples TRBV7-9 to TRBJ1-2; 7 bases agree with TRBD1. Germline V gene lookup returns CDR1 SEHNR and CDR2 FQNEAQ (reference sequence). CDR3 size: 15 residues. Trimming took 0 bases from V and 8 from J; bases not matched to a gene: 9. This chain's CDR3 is CASSLAGGGAEGYTF. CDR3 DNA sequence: TGTGCCAGCAGCTTAGCTGGAGGGGGCGCGGAAGGCTACACCTTC.

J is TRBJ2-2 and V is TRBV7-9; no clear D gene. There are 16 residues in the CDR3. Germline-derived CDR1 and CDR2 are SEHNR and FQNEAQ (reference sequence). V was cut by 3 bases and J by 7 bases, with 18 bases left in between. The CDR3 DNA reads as TGTGCCAGCAGCTTCTTTTCGGTTCGGGTTGGCGGGGAGCTGTTTTTT. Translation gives CASSFFSVRVGGELFF.

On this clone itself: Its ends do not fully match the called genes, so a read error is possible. The CDR3 here is CASTDGRGQGEDSNQPQHF. The CDR3 DNA follows: TGTGCCAGCACTGACGGGAGGGGACAGGGAGAAGATAGCAATCAGCCCCAGCATTTT. The chain recombines TRBV6-4 with TRBJ1-5; 9 bases match TRBD1. CDR1 and CDR2 from the germline V gene are MRHNA and SNTAGT. The CDR3 runs to 19 residues.

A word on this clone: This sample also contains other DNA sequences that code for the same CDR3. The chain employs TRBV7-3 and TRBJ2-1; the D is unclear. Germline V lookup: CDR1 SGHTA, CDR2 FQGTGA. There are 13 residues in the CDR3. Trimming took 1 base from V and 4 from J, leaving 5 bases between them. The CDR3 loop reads CASSLNSYNEQFF. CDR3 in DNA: TGTGCCAGCAGCTTAAACTCATACAATGAGCAGTTCTTC.

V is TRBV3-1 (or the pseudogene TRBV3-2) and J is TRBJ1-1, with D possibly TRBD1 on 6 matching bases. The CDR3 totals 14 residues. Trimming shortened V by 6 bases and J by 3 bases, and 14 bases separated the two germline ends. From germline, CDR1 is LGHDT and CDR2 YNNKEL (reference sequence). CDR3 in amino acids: CASRNRARDTEAFF. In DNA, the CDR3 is TGTGCCAGCAGAAACAGGGCGAGGGACACTGAAGCTTTCTTT.

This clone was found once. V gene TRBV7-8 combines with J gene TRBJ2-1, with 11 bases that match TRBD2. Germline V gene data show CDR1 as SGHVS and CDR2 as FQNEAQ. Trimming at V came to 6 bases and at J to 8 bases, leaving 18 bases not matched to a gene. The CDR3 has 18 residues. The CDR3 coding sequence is TGTGCCAGCAGTCTTAACACCCGACTAGCGGGGTTTCTCCATGAGCAGTTCTTC. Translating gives CASSLNTRLAGFLHEQFF.

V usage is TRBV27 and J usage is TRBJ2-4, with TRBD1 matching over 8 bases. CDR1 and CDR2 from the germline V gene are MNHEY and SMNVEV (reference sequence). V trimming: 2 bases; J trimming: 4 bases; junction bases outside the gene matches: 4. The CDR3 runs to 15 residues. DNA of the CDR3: TGTGCCAGCAGTTTACAGGGGGCGAGGAAAAACATTCAGTACTTC. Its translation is CASSLQGARKNIQYF.

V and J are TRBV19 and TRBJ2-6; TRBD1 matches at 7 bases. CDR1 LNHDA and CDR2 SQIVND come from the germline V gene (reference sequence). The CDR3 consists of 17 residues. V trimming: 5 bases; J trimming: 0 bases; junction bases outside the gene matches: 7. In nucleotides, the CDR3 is TGTGCCAGTAGTCCAGAGGGGGCAAGCTCTGGGGCCAACGTCCTGACTTTC. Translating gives CASSPEGASSGANVLTF.

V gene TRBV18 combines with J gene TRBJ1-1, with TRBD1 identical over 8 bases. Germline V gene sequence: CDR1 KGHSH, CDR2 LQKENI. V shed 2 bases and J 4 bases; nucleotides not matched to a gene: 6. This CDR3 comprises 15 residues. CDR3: CASSPIVTGGTEAFF. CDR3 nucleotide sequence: TGTGCCAGCTCACCAATTGTTACAGGGGGCACTGAAGCTTTCTTT.

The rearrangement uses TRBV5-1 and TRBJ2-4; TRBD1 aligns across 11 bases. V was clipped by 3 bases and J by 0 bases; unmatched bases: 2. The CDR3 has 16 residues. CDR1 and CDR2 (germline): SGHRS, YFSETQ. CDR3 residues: CASSWTGGEAKNIQYF. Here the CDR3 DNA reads TGCGCCAGCAGCTGGACAGGGGGCGAAGCCAAAAACATTCAGTACTTC.

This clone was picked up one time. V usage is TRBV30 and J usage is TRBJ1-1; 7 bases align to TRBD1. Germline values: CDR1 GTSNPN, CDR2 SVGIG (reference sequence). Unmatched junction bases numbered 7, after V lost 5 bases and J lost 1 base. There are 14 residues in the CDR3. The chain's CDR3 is CAWDRALSNTEAFF. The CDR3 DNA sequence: TGTGCCTGGGACAGGGCCCTCTCGAACACTGAAGCTTTCTTT.

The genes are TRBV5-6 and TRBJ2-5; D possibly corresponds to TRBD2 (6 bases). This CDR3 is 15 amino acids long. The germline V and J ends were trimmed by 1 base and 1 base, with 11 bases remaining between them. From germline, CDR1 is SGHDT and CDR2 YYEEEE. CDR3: CASSLIRRGQETQYF. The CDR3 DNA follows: TGTGCCAGCAGCTTGATCCGGAGGGGCCAAGAGACCCAGTACTTC.